This entry lists 9 T cell receptor beta chains sequenced from one sample in a study of T cells in Graves' hyperthyroidism and ophthalmopathy. TCR beta CDR3 regions were amplified from RNA. HTBI primers drove first-round RT-PCR of the TCR CDR3. TCRdb itself ran the multiplex PCR reads through MiXCR, one entry per CDR3 protein. The sample holds 300,000 to 450,000 distinct CDR3 sequences, 15% to 20% seen once. The specimen was blood. Receptors were obtained from a woman aged 40 to 50 with Graves' ophthalmopathy.

The CDR3 is CASSYTEGNEQYF. The CDR3 region has the DNA TGTGCCAGCAGTTATACAGAGGGCAACGAGCAGTACTTC. The genes are TRBV27 and TRBJ2-7; the D gene is possibly TRBD2 (5 bases). The V gene's germline CDR1 is MNHEY and CDR2 SMNVEV (reference sequence). CDR3 length equals 13 residues. Trimming removed 4 bases at V and 5 bases at J, with 12 bases between.

V and J are TRBV19 and TRBJ1-1; the match to TRBD1 covers 8 bases. The V and J ends lost 7 bases and 6 bases, in that order; junction bases with no gene match: 10. The CDR3 runs 14 residues. Germline V gene sequence: CDR1 LNHDA, CDR2 SQIVND (reference sequence). CDR3 coding DNA: TGTGCCAGTAAGGACCGGACAGGGTCCCCTGAAGCTTTCTTT. Translated: CASKDRTGSPEAFF.

This clonotype was seen many times. The chain recombines TRBV20-1 with TRBJ2-5; 8 nucleotides match TRBD2. Germline V lookup: CDR1 DFQATT, CDR2 SNEGSKA (reference sequence). V gave up 6 bases and J gave up 5 bases; unmatched junction bases: 14. This CDR3 is 15 amino acids long. CDR3 sequence: CSAPLRGGPGETQYF. CDR3 nucleotide sequence: TGCAGTGCCCCCCTACGGGGGGGGCCGGGCGAGACCCAGTACTTC.

The V and J genes are TRBV15 and TRBJ2-5, with 9 bases lining up with TRBD1. This CDR3 has 14 amino acids. Germline V gives CDR1 LNHNV, CDR2 YYDKDF (reference sequence). J lost 3 bases, V lost 5 bases, and 4 bases had no gene match. For the CDR3, the DNA is TGTGCCACCAGCGCCCGGACAGGGGAAGAGACCCAGTACTTC. Amino acids: CATSARTGEETQYF.

Turning to this clonotype: This could be a read error, since a much larger clone is one nucleotide away. Since the CDR3 does not end with the conserved phenylalanine or tryptophan, this likely comes from a read error. This chain connects TRBV18 to TRBJ2-7, with 7 bases fitting TRBD1. This CDR3 spans 12 amino acids. The germline V gene encodes CDR1 KGHSH and CDR2 LQKENI. The trim removed 6 bases at V and 5 bases at J, leaving 4 bases unmatched. For the CDR3, the DNA is TGTGCCAGCTCCCCTCAGGGGGACGAGCAGTACCTC. Its translation: CASSPQGDEQYL.

This clonotype appeared many times. CDR3 amino acids: CASTFGRVTHEQYF. CDR3 in DNA: TGTGCCAGCACCTTCGGACGAGTCACCCACGAGCAGTACTTC. J is TRBJ2-7 and V is TRBV12-3 or TRBV12-4; D is unresolved. The CDR3 is 14 amino acids. V was trimmed by 7 bases and J by 5 bases, leaving 18 bases between them.

With respect to this clonotype: One junction end disagrees with the germline gene, perhaps due to a read error. The V call is TRBV6-2 or TRBV6-3, the J call TRBJ2-4; a possible D gene is TRBD2 (5 bases). CDR3 size: 15 residues. The germline V gene encodes CDR1 MNHEY and CDR2 SVGEGT. Here the CDR3 DNA reads TGTGCCAGCAGAAGGTACATCCTAGCCAAAAATATTCAGTACTTC. Translation: CASRRYILAKNIQYF.

Many counts were recorded for this clonotype. The chain couples TRBV6-2 or TRBV6-3 to TRBJ1-5, with D possibly TRBD1 on 6 matching bases. V was shortened by 6 bases and J by 4 bases, with 16 bases between the two germline ends. Per the germline V gene, CDR1 is MNHEY and CDR2 is SVGEGT. The CDR3 extends over 15 amino acids. CDR3 residues: CASSRTDEGNQPQHF. The DNA of the CDR3 is TGTGCCAGCAGCCGGACAGATGAGGGGAATCAGCCCCAGCATTTT.

This clonotype was detected many times. This chain joins TRBV28 and TRBJ2-7; possible D gene TRBD2, 6 bases. In germline, CDR1 is MDHEN, CDR2 SYDVKM. The CDR3 loop spans 17 amino acids. The V and J ends lost 5 bases and 3 bases respectively, with 23 bases between them. The CDR3: CASSPVIRGRRVYEQYF. CDR3 DNA sequence: TGTGCCAGCAGTCCTGTCATTCGCGGAAGGAGGGTCTACGAGCAGTACTTC.